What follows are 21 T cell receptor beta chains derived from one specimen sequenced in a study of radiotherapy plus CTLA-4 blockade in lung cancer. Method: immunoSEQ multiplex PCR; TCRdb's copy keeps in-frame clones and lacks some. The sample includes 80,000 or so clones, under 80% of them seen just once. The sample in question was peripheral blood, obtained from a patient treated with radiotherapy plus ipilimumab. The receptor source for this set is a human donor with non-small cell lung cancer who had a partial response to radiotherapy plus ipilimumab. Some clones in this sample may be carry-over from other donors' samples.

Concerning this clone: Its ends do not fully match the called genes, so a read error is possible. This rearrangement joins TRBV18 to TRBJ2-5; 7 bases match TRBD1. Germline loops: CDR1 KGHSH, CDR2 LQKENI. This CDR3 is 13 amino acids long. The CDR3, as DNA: TGTGCCGGCTCACCAGGGGGACAGGAGACCCAGTACTTC. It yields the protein CAGSPGGQETQYF.

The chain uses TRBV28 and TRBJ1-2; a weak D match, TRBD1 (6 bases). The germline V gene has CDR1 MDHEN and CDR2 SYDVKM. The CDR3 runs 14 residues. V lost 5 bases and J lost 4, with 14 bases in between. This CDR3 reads CASSPRGGLYGYTF. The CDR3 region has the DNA TGTGCCAGCAGTCCTAGGGGGGGGCTCTATGGCTACACCTTC.

The CDR3 nucleotides read TGTGCCAGCAGTTCGGGAACAGGGGTTAATTATGTGACCCAGTACTTC. Encoded protein: CASSSGTGVNYVTQYF. The chain combines TRBV5-6 with TRBJ2-5; 7 bases line up with TRBD1. The CDR3 has 16 residues. CDR1 and CDR2 from the germline V gene are SGHDT and YYEEEE. V lost 5 bases and J lost 7; bases outside the gene matches: 17. Full variable domain (remainder filled in from reference TRBV5-6 and TRBJ2-5): DAGVTQSPTHLIKTRGQQVTLRCSPKSGHDTVSWYQQALGQGPQFIFQYYEEEERQRGNFPDRFSGHQFPNYSSELNVNALLLGDSALYLCASSSGTGVNYVTQYFGPGTRLLVL.

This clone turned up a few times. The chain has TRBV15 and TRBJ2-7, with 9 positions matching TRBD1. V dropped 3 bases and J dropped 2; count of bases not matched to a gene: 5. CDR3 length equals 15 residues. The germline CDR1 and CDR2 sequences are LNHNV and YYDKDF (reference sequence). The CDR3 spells CATSRSRQGAYEQYF. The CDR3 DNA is TGTGCCACCAGCAGGTCGAGACAGGGGGCCTACGAGCAGTACTTC.

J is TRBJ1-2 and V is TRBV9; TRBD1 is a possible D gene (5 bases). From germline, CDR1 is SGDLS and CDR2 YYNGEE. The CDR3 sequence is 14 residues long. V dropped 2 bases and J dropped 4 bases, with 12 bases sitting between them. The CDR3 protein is CASSVSGYGYGYTF. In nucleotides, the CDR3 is TGTGCCAGCAGCGTGTCAGGGTACGGCTATGGCTACACCTTC.

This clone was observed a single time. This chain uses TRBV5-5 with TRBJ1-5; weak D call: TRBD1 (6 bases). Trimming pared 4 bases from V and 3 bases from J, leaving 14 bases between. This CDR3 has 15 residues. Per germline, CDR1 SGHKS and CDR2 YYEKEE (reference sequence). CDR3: CASSPLDRLNQPQHF. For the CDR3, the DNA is TGTGCCAGCAGCCCACTAGACAGGCTCAATCAGCCCCAGCATTTT. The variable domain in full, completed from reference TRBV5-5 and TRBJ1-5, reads DAGVTQSPTHLIKTRGQQVTLRCSPISGHKSVSWYQQVLGQGPQFIFQYYEKEERGRGNFPDRFSARQFPNYSSELNVNALLLGDSALYLCASSPLDRLNQPQHFGDGTRLSIL.

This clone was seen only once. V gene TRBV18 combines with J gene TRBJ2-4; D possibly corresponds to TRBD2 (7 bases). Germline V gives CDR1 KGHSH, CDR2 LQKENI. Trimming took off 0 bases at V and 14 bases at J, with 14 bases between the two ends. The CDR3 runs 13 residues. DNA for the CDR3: TGTGCCAGCTCACCACCTTCAGGGAGGGGGGAGTACTTC. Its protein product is CASSPPSGRGEYF.

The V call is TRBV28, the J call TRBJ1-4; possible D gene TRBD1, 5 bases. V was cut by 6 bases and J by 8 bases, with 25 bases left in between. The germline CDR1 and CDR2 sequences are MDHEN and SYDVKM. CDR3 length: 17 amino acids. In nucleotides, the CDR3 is TGTGCCAGCAGCCCCCAAGGGTCCAGGGTTCAACGGGAAAAACTGTTTTTT. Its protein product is CASSPQGSRVQREKLFF.

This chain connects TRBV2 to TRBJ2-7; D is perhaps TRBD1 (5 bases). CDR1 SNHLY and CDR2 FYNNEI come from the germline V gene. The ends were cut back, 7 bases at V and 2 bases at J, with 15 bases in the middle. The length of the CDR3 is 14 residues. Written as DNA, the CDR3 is TGTGCCAGCACCGGCGATTCCAGGGCCTACGAGCAGTACTTC. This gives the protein CASTGDSRAYEQYF. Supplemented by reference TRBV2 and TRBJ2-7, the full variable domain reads EPEVTQTPSHQVTQMGQEVILRCVPISNHLYFYWYRQILGQKVEFLVSFYNNEISEKSEIFDDQFSVERPDGSNFTLKIRSTKLEDSAMYFCASTGDSRAYEQYFGPGTRLTVT.

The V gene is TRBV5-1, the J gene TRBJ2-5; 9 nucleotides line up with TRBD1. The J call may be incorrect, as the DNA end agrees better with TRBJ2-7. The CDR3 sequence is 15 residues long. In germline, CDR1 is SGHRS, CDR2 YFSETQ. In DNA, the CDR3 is TGCGCCAGCAGCGAACGACAGGGGGGCTCCTACGAGCAGTACTTC. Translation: CASSERQGGSYEQYF.

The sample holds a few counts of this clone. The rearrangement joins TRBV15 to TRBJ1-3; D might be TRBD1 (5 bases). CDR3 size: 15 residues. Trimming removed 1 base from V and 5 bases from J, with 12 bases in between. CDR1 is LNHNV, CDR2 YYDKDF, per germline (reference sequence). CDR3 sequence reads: CATSRVSAGRNTIYF. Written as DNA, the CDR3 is TGTGCCACCAGCAGAGTCTCGGCAGGGAGAAACACCATATATTTT.

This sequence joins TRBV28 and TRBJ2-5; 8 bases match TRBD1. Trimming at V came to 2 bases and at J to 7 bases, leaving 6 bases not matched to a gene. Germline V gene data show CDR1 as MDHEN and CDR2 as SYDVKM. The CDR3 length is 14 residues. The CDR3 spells CASSLPTGEWTQYF. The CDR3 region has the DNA TGTGCCAGCAGTTTACCGACAGGGGAGTGGACCCAGTACTTC.

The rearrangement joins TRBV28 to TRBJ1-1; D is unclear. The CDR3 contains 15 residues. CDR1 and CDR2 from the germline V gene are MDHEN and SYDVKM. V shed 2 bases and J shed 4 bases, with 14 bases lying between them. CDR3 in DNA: TGTGCCAGCAGTTTAGAGACCCGTCGGGTCACTGAAGCTTTCTTT. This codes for CASSLETRRVTEAFF.

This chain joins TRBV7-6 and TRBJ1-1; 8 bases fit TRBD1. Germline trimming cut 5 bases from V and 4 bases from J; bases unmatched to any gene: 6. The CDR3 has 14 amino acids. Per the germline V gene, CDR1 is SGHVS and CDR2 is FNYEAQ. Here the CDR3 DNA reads TGTGCCAGCAGCCGCAGACAGGGGACCACTGAAGCTTTCTTT. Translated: CASSRRQGTTEAFF.

CDR3 bases: TGTGCCAGCAGTATCACAGGGTTGGGGAACACCATATATTTT. Translating gives CASSITGLGNTIYF. This chain links TRBV2 with TRBJ1-3; D might be TRBD1 (6 bases). The ends were cut back, 5 bases at V and 7 bases at J, with 15 bases in the middle. Germline CDR1 and CDR2: SNHLY and FYNNEI. The CDR3 is made up of 14 amino acids.

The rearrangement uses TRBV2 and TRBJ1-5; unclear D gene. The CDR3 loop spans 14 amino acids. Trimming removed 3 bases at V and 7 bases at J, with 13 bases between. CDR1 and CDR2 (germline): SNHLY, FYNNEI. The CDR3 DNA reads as TGTGCCAGCAGTGACTCTCTTAGTTTCCAGCCCCAGCATTTT. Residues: CASSDSLSFQPQHF.

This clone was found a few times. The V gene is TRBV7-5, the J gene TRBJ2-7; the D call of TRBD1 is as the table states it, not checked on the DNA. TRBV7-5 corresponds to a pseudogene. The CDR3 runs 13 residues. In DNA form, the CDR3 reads TGTGCCAGAAGCTTGACAGGGGGCGACGAGCAGTACTTC. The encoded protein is CARSLTGGDEQYF.

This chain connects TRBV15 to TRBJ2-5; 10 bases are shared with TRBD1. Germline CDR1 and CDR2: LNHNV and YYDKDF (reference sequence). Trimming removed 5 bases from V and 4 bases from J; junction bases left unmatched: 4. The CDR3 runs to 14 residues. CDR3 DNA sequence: TGTGCCACCAGCCGGGACAGGGGTCCAGAGACCCAGTACTTC. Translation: CATSRDRGPETQYF.

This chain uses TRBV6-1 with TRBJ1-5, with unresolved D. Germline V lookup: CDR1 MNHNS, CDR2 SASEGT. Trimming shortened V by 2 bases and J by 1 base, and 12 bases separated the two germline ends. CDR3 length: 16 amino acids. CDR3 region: CASSEHTIISNQPQHF. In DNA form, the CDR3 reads TGTGCCAGCAGTGAACATACTATCATAAGCAATCAGCCCCAGCATTTT.

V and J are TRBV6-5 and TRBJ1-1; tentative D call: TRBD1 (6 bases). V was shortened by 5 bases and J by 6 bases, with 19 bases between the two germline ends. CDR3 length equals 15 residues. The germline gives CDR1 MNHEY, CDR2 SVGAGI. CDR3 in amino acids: CASSGTSGGVAEAFF. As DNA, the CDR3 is TGTGCCAGCAGTGGGACATCAGGTGGGGTGGCTGAAGCTTTCTTT.

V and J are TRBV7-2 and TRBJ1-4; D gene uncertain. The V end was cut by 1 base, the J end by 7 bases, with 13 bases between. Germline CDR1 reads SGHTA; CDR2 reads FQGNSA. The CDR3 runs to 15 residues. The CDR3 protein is CASSLVAAEGEKLFF. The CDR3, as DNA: TGTGCCAGCAGCTTAGTCGCAGCCGAGGGTGAAAAACTGTTTTTT.